The present T cell receptor beta chain was sequenced within a study of T cells in Graves' hyperthyroidism and ophthalmopathy. The wider study: Peripheral blood was taken when the disease was first diagnosed, before any treatment began. General study results and limits: Model output signaled ophthalmopathy a median about seven months ahead of onset.

Amplification of TCR beta CDR3 regions used RNA as the template. TCR CDR3 underwent first-round RT-PCR with the HTBI primer set. TCRdb re-called the multiplex PCR reads with MiXCR, one entry per CDR3 protein. The sample has hundreds of thousands of distinct CDR3 sequences; 16% are singletons. Clinical symptoms, serum thyroxine, TRAb, thyroid ultrasound and orbital computed tomography established diagnosis. From germline, CDR1 is SNHLY and CDR2 FYNNEI. The CDR3 runs to 14 residues. The ends lost 6 bases at V and 6 bases at J; junction bases unmatched: 6. This clonotype was found many times. Its antigen is unidentified.

The sequencing input was blood. The V and J genes are TRBV2 and TRBJ2-1; TRBD1 agrees at 9 bases. This clonotype was sampled from a woman between 40 and 50 years old with Graves' ophthalmopathy. CDR3 DNA sequence: TGTGCCAGCAGCCACAGGGGGCTCGGCAATGAGCAGTTCTTC. This translates into CASSHRGLGNEQFF. Combining the CDR3 with reference TRBV2 and TRBJ2-1 gives the whole variable domain EPEVTQTPSHQVTQMGQEVILRCVPISNHLYFYWYRQILGQKVEFLVSFYNNEISEKSEIFDDQFSVERPDGSNFTLKIRSTKLEDSAMYFCASSHRGLGNEQFFGPGTRLTVL.